This entry describes one T cell receptor beta chain. Its ends do not fully match the called genes, so a read error is possible. This sample was included in a study of OX40 agonist ivuxolimab in advanced cancers. About the study: Enrolled patients in dose escalation had cancers that were hepatocellular carcinoma, melanoma, renal cell or head and neck cancer. Participants could have had prior anti-PD-1, anti-PD-L1 or anti-CTLA-4 therapy, and more than 35% had some.

Profiling relied on immunoSEQ multiplex PCR, and the TCRdb table lists in-frame clones only, not all of them. The table records tens of thousands of clones, about 88% of them present only once. This CDR3 region has 12 residues. Germline V gene sequence: CDR1 MNHEY, CDR2 SVGAGI. The starting material was CD4+ or CD8+ T cells sorted from blood, obtained in a trial of the OX40 agonist ivuxolimab. The receptor was derived from an adult with an advanced solid tumor such as melanoma, head and neck, liver or kidney cancer. The chain carries TRBV6-5 and TRBJ2-2; 8 bases line up with TRBD2. The CDR3 coding sequence is TGCGCGGGGGGACCGAACACCGGGGAGCTGTTTTTT. Translation: CAGGPNTGELFF.